These 24 T cell receptor beta chains share one sample of origin, sequenced in a study of CD8 T cells in ankylosing spondylitis. TCRdb re-called the 5' RACE reads through MiXCR, storing one row per CDR3 protein. The sample records about 350,000 distinct CDR3 sequences, roughly 22% being singletons. Sequenced input: blood, either unsorted or a sorted T cell fraction (not recorded which). The receptors originated from a male donor with ankylosing spondylitis or in good health (not recorded which).

This clonotype was seen a few times. The chain is built from TRBV27 and TRBJ2-7; the match to TRBD1 covers 9 bases. The CDR3 runs to 14 residues. Germline V lookup: CDR1 MNHEY, CDR2 SMNVEV (reference sequence). V lost 6 bases, J lost 3 bases, and 6 bases stayed unmatched. The CDR3 DNA reads TGTGCCAGCAGACCCGGGACAGGGTTCTACGAGCAGTACTTC. Residues: CASRPGTGFYEQYF.

This clonotype was counted at least ten times. The chain joins TRBV12-3 or TRBV12-4 to TRBJ2-7; D is possibly TRBD1 or TRBD2 (5 bases each). The germline V and J ends were trimmed by 2 bases and 0 bases, with 11 bases remaining between them. CDR3 length equals 15 residues. The CDR3 here is CASSLFGTDSYEQYF. CDR3 bases: TGTGCCAGCAGTTTATTTGGGACGGACTCCTACGAGCAGTACTTC.

This clonotype turned up a few times. The chain recombines TRBV11-2 with TRBJ2-3, with D perhaps given as TRBD1 or TRBD2 (6 bases each). V shed 5 bases and J shed 0 bases, with 18 bases lying between them. The germline gives CDR1 SGHAT, CDR2 FQNNGV. CDR3 length equals 17 residues. The CDR3, as DNA: TGTGCCAGCAGCATCCACGGGGGCGCCCTGAGCACAGATACGCAGTATTTT. Translating gives CASSIHGGALSTDTQYF.

This clonotype was seen a few times. J is TRBJ2-1 and V is TRBV7-2, with 8 bases matching TRBD1. Germline V gene data show CDR1 as SGHTA and CDR2 as FQGNSA. V shed 1 base, J shed 6 bases, and the junction held 5 bases outside the gene matches. The CDR3 runs 15 residues. In DNA, the CDR3 is TGTGCCAGCAGCTTAGGGACAGGGTTGCGCAATGAGCAGTTCTTC. Amino acids: CASSLGTGLRNEQFF.

This clonotype was seen more than once but under ten times. The V gene is TRBV4-1, the J gene TRBJ2-3; 8 nucleotides agree with TRBD1. Germline V gene lookup returns CDR1 MGHRA and CDR2 YSYEKL. The V gene end was trimmed by 2 bases and the J gene end by 4 bases; junction bases not matched to a gene: 8. This CDR3 region has 16 residues. CDR3 sequence (DNA): TGCGCCAGCAGCCAACTTACTGGACAGGGACCAGATACGCAGTATTTT. This sequence encodes CASSQLTGQGPDTQYF.

This clonotype was counted between two and nine times. The V and J genes are TRBV12-3 or TRBV12-4 and TRBJ2-2; the D is unclear. With 5 bases removed from V and 1 base from J, the gap between germline ends came to 8 bases. This CDR3 region has 14 residues. The CDR3 reads CASSPRRNTGELFF. In DNA, the CDR3 is TGTGCCAGCAGTCCCCGGCGGAACACCGGGGAGCTGTTTTTT.

For the CDR3, the DNA is TGCAGCGCCGAGGGGGGGCCTCCCTACGAGCAGTACTTC. It specifies CSAEGGPPYEQYF. The V gene is TRBV29-1, the J gene TRBJ2-7; D may be TRBD2 (7 bases). Germline values: CDR1 SQVTM, CDR2 ANQGSEA. The V end was cut by 7 bases, the J end by 2 bases, with 15 bases between. The CDR3 is made up of 13 amino acids.

In DNA, the CDR3 is TGTGCCAGCAGTTTAAACCCTCCGGGAGGGAAGTTCTTC. It encodes CASSLNPPGGKFF. The chain employs TRBV12-3 or TRBV12-4 and TRBJ2-1; 8 bases are shared with TRBD2. Germline trimming cut 2 bases from V and 14 bases from J; bases unmatched to any gene: 8. The CDR3 totals 13 residues.

The chain has TRBV14 and TRBJ2-1; no reliable D call. CDR3 length equals 13 residues. CDR1 and CDR2 from the germline V gene are SGHDN and FVKESK. V lost 3 bases and J lost 3, with 6 bases in between. The CDR3 loop reads CASSHADYNEQFF. The CDR3, as DNA: TGTGCCAGCAGCCACGCAGACTACAATGAGCAGTTCTTC.

There are a few counts of this clonotype. The genes are TRBV4-1 and TRBJ2-1; D is unclear. Trimming stripped 3 bases from V and 5 bases from J, with 14 bases between. In germline, CDR1 is MGHRA, CDR2 YSYEKL. The length of the CDR3 is 15 residues. The CDR3 coding sequence is TGCGCCAGCAGCCAGTACTTTTACGGGCACAATGAGCAGTTCTTC. This encodes CASSQYFYGHNEQFF.

V is TRBV12-3 or TRBV12-4 and J is TRBJ2-2, with D maybe TRBD2 (6 bases). This CDR3 is built from 14 residues. V gave up 6 bases and J gave up 3 bases, with 11 bases separating them. The CDR3 reads CASSGREDTGELFF. CDR3 in DNA: TGTGCCAGCAGCGGTAGGGAGGACACCGGGGAGCTGTTTTTT.

The chain uses TRBV3-1 and TRBJ2-3, with 10 bases identical to TRBD2. Germline V CDR1 and CDR2: LGHDT, YNNKEL (reference sequence). V shed 0 bases and J 1 base; nucleotides not matched to a gene: 4. The CDR3 has 17 amino acids. The CDR3 sequence is CASSQDPSGGGTDTQYF. CDR3 DNA sequence: TGTGCCAGCAGCCAAGATCCTAGCGGGGGAGGCACAGATACGCAGTATTTT.

V usage is TRBV2 and J usage is TRBJ2-3; 10 bases agree with TRBD2. The CDR3 is 19 residues long. V lost 7 bases, J lost 5 bases, and 21 bases stayed unmatched. Germline loops: CDR1 SNHLY, CDR2 FYNNEI. CDR3 sequence: CASKFGADSGGRRGDTQYF. DNA of the CDR3: TGTGCCAGCAAATTCGGAGCCGATAGCGGGGGGCGTCGCGGAGATACGCAGTATTTT.

This clonotype has just a few counts. The chain recombines TRBV10-3 with TRBJ1-2, with D unresolved. V lost 10 bases, J lost 4 bases, and 19 bases lay in between. The CDR3 has 14 amino acids. CDR1 ENHRY and CDR2 SYGVKD come from the germline V gene. DNA for the CDR3: TGTGCCACAGAGGGATACACCCGCTTCTATGGCTACACCTTC. Its protein is CATEGYTRFYGYTF.

This clonotype is a singleton in its sample. CDR3 sequence reads: CASSIAMWRLAGADEQFF. DNA of the CDR3: TGTGCCAGTAGTATAGCTATGTGGAGGCTAGCGGGGGCTGATGAGCAGTTCTTC. The chain carries TRBV19 and TRBJ2-1, with TRBD2 identical over 10 bases. Germline assignment: CDR1 LNHDA and CDR2 SQIVND (reference sequence). The CDR3 is 18 residues long. Trimming at V came to 1 base and at J to 8 bases, leaving 14 bases not matched to a gene.

The chain employs TRBV10-3 and TRBJ1-4; 10 bases are shared with TRBD1. V was clipped by 3 bases and J by 12 bases; unmatched bases: 7. The CDR3 length is 14 residues. Germline V gene lookup returns CDR1 ENHRY and CDR2 SYGVKD. DNA of the CDR3: TGTGCCATCAGTGATGGGGACAGGGGCGTAGAACTGTTTTTT. The encoded protein is CAISDGDRGVELFF.

This clonotype was detected a few times. This chain uses TRBV7-8 with TRBJ2-1, with 11 bases identical to TRBD2. The trim removed 3 bases at V and 10 bases at J, leaving 5 bases unmatched. The CDR3 has 14 residues. The germline V gene has CDR1 SGHVS and CDR2 FQNEAQ. CDR3 nucleotide sequence: TGTGCCAGCAGCTTGGGGACTAGCGGCGCGGAGCAGTTCTTC. Protein sequence: CASSLGTSGAEQFF.

The chain joins TRBV15 to TRBJ1-1, with D tentatively TRBD1 (5 bases). Germline-derived CDR1 and CDR2 are LNHNV and YYDKDF (reference sequence). Between the trimmed V and J ends, which lost 5 bases and 11 bases, there was a span of 21 bases. The CDR3 is 14 amino acids. This CDR3 is CATSEGTKAFEAFF. The CDR3 DNA sequence: TGTGCCACCAGCGAAGGGACGAAAGCCTTTGAGGCTTTCTTT.

CDR3: CASSFLTDRPTGYNEQFF. The CDR3 DNA reads TGTGCCAGCAGCTTCCTAACGGACAGACCTACGGGCTACAATGAGCAGTTCTTC. The V gene is TRBV11-1, the J gene TRBJ2-1; tentatively, D is TRBD1 (6 bases). Germline V gene lookup returns CDR1 SGHAT and CDR2 FQDESV (reference sequence). Trimming pared 3 bases from V and 3 bases from J, leaving 21 bases between. CDR3 size: 18 residues.

A few counts support this clonotype. The chain recombines TRBV20-1 with TRBJ2-1; D is uncertain. V was cut by 1 base and J by 0 bases, with 7 bases left in between. CDR1 and CDR2 (germline): DFQATT, SNEGSKA (reference sequence). The CDR3 contains 14 residues. CDR3 in DNA: TGCAGTGCTAGAGCGGTGAGCTCCTACAATGAGCAGTTCTTC. Its protein is CSARAVSSYNEQFF.

The J gene is TRBJ2-6, the V gene TRBV9, with 7 bases matching TRBD1. The V gene end was trimmed by 3 bases and the J gene end by 2 bases; junction bases not matched to a gene: 8. The CDR3 spans 17 residues. From germline, CDR1 is SGDLS and CDR2 YYNGEE. This CDR3 is CASSAPSQGAGANVLTF. The CDR3 nucleotides read TGTGCCAGCAGCGCGCCGAGCCAGGGGGCTGGGGCCAACGTCCTGACTTTC.

The V gene is TRBV5-6, the J gene TRBJ2-4; D gene ambiguous. Deletions cut 4 bases from V and 0 bases from J, with 11 bases between. Germline loops: CDR1 SGHDT, CDR2 YYEEEE. The CDR3 covers 15 residues. CDR3 sequence: CASSGGRLAKNIQYF. CDR3 DNA: TGTGCCAGCAGCGGCGGTAGGTTAGCCAAAAACATTCAGTACTTC.

This clonotype was seen only a few times. Here the CDR3 DNA reads TGCGCCAGCAGCCTTACCGGGACAGCTAATTCACCCCTCCACTTT. It specifies CASSLTGTANSPLHF. The V gene is TRBV4-1, the J gene TRBJ1-6; 7 bases map to TRBD1. The germline V gene encodes CDR1 MGHRA and CDR2 YSYEKL. With 4 bases clipped from V and 6 bases from J, the junction kept 6 bases outside the gene matches. The CDR3 extends over 15 amino acids.

This sequence joins TRBV20-1 and TRBJ1-2, with a possible D match to TRBD1 (5 bases). Trimming removed 5 bases at V and 1 base at J, with 11 bases between. Per the germline V gene, CDR1 is DFQATT and CDR2 is SNEGSKA (reference sequence). CDR3 length equals 13 residues. This CDR3 reads CSALDTHNYGYTF. CDR3 bases: TGCAGTGCTTTGGACACCCATAACTATGGCTACACCTTC.